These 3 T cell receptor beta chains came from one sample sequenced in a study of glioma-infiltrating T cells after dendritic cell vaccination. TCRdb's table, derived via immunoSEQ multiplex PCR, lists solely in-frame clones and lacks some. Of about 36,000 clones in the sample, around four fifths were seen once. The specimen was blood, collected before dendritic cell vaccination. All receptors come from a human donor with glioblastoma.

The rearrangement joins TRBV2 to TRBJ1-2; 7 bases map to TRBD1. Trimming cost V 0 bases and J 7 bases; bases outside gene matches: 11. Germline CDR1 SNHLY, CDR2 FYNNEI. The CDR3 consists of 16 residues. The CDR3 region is CASSEAATGADSGYTF. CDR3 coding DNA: TGTGCCAGCAGTGAAGCGGCTACAGGGGCCGACTCTGGCTACACCTTC.

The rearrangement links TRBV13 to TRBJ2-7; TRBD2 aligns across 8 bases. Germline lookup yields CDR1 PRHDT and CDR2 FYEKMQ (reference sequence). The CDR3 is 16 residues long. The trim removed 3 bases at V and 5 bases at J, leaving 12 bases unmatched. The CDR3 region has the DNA TGTGCCAGCAGCTTTGGGGGCGGGGGGTTTGCGGACGAGCAGTACTTC. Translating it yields CASSFGGGGFADEQYF.

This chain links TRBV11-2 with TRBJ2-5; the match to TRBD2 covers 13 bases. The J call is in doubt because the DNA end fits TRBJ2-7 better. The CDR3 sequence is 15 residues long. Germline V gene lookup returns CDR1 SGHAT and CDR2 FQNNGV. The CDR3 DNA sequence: TGTGCCAGCAGCCCGGGACTAGCGGGATTCTACGAGCAGTACTTC. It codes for CASSPGLAGFYEQYF.